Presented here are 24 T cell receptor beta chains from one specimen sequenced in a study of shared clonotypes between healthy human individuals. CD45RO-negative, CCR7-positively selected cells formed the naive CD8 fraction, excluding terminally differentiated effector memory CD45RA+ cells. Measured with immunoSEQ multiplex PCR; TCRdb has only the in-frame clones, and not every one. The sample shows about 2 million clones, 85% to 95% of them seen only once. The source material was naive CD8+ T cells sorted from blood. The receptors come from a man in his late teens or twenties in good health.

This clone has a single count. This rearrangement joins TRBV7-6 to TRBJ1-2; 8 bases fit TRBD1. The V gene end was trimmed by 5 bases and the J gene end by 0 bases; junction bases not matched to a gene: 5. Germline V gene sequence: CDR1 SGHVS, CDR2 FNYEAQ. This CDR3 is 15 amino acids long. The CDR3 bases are TGTGCCAGCAGCCTAGACAGGGGAGCTAACTATGGCTACACCTTC. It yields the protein CASSLDRGANYGYTF.

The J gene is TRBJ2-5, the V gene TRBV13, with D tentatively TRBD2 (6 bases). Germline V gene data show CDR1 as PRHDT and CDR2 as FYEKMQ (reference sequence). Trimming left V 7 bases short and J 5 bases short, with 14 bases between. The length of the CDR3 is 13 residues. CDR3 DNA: TGTGCCAGCACCAAGTGGGGGGAGGAGACCCAGTACTTC. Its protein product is CASTKWGEETQYF. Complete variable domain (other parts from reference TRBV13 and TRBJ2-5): AAGVIQSPRHLIKEKRETATLKCYPIPRHDTVYWYQQGPGQDPQFLISFYEKMQSDKGSIPDRFSAQQFSDYHSELNMSSLELGDSALYFCASTKWGEETQYFGPGTRLLVL.

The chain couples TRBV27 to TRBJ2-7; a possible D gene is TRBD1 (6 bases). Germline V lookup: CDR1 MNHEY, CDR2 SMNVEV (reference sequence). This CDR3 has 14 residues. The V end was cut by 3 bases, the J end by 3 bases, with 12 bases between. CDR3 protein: CASSFSAGVYEQYF. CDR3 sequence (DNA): TGTGCCAGCAGTTTTTCAGCAGGGGTCTACGAGCAGTACTTC.

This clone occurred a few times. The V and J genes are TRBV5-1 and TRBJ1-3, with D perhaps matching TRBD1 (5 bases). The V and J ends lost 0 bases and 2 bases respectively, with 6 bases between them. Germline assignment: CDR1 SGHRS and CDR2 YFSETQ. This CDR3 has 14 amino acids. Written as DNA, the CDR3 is TGCGCCAGCAGCTTGGTAGGGGCTGGAAACACCATATATTTT. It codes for CASSLVGAGNTIYF.

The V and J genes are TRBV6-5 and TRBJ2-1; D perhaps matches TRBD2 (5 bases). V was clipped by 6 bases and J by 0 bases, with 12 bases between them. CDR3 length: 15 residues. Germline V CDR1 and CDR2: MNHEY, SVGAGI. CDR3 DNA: TGTGCCAGCAGCCCCGGACTCAGCTCCTACAATGAGCAGTTCTTC. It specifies CASSPGLSSYNEQFF.

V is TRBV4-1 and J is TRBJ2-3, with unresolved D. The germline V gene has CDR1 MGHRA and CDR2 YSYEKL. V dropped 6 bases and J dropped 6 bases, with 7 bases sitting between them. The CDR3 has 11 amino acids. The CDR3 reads CASSVSDTQYF. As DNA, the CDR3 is TGCGCCAGCAGTGTCTCGGATACGCAGTATTTT.

Here the CDR3 reads CASSPGFYEQYF. As DNA, the CDR3 is TGCGCCAGCAGCCCGGGCTTCTACGAGCAGTACTTC. V gene TRBV5-1 combines with J gene TRBJ2-7; D is unclear. V lost 4 bases to trimming and J lost 3 bases, with 8 bases between them. The CDR3 has 12 residues. Germline assignment: CDR1 SGHRS and CDR2 YFSETQ. Full variable domain (outside the CDR3, taken from reference TRBV5-1 and TRBJ2-7): KAGVTQTPRYLIKTRGQQVTLSCSPISGHRSVSWYQQTPGQGLQFLFEYFSETQRNKGNFPGRFSGRQFSNSRSEMNVSTLELGDSALYLCASSPGFYEQYFGPGTRLTVT.

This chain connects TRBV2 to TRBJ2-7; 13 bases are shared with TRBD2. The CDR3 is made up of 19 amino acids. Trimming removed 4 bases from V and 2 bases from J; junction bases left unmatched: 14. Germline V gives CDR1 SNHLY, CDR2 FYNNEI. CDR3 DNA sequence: TGTGCCAGCAGTGTTTACGTTGGACTAGCGGGAGCCCTTCCCTACGAGCAGTACTTC. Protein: CASSVYVGLAGALPYEQYF.

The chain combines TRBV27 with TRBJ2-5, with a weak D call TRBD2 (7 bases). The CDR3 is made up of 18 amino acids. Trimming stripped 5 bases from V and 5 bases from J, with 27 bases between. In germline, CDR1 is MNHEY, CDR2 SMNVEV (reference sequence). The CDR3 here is CASSPEGGPSNPGETQYF. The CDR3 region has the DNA TGTGCCAGCAGTCCTGAGGGGGGGCCATCCAACCCGGGTGAGACCCAGTACTTC.

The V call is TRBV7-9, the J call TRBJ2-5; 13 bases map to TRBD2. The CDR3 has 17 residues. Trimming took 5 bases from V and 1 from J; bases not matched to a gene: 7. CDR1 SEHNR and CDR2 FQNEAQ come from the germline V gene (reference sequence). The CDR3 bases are TGTGCCAGCAGCCCAACTAGCGGGGGGGTGGCCCAAGAGACCCAGTACTTC. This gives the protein CASSPTSGGVAQETQYF.

This chain's CDR3 is CASSDRRMGQETQYF. CDR3 DNA sequence: TGCGCCAGCAGTGATAGAAGGATGGGACAAGAGACCCAGTACTTC. V is TRBV10-2 and J is TRBJ2-5, with no clear D. The CDR3 extends over 15 amino acids. Germline V CDR1 and CDR2: WSHSY, SAAADI. V gave up 3 bases and J gave up 2 bases, with 13 bases separating them.

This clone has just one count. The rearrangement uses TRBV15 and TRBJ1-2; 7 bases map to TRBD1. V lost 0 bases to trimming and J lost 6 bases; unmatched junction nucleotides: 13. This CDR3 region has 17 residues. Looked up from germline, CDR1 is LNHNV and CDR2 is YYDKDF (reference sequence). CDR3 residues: CATSRDGGLGQVDGYTF. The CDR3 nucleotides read TGTGCCACCAGCAGAGATGGTGGACTTGGACAGGTGGATGGCTACACCTTC.

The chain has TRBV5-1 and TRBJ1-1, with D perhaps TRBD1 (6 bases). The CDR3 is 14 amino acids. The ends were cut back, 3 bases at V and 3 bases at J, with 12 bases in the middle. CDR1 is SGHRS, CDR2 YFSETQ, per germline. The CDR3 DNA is TGCGCCAGCAGCTGGACGGGGGCCCACACTGAAGCTTTCTTT. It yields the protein CASSWTGAHTEAFF. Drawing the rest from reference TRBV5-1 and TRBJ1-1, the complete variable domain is KAGVTQTPRYLIKTRGQQVTLSCSPISGHRSVSWYQQTPGQGLQFLFEYFSETQRNKGNFPGRFSGRQFSNSRSEMNVSTLELGDSALYLCASSWTGAHTEAFFGQGTRLTVV.

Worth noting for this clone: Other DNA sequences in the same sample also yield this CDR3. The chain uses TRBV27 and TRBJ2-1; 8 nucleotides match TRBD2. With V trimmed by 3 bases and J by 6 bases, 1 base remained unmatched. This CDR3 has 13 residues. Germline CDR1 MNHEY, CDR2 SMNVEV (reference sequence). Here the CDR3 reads CASSFAGGNEQFF. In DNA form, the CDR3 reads TGTGCCAGCAGTTTCGCGGGGGGCAATGAGCAGTTCTTC.

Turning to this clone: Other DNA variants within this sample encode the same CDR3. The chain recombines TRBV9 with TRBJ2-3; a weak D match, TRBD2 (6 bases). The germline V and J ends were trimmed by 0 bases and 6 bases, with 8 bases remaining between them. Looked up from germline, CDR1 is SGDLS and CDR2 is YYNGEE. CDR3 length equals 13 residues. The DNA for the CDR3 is TGTGCCAGCAGCGTAGTGGCGGGGGATACGCAGTATTTT. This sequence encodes CASSVVAGDTQYF.

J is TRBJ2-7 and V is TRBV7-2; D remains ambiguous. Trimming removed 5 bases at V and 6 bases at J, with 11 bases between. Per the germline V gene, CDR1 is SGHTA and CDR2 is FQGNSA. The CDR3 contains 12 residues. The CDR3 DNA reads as TGTGCCAGCAGCCTTATACGTGGCGAGCAGTACTTC. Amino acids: CASSLIRGEQYF.

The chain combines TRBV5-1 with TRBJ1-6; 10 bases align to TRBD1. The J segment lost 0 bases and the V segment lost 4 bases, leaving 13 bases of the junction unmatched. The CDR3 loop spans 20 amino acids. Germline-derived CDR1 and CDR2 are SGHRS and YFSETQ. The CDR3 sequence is CASSPQPRDRGSSYNSPLHF. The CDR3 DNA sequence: TGCGCCAGCAGCCCCCAACCCCGGGACAGGGGAAGCTCCTATAATTCACCCCTCCACTTT.

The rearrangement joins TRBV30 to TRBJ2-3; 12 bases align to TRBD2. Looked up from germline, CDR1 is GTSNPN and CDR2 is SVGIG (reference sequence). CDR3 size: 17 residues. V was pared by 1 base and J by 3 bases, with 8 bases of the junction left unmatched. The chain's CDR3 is CAWSGWLAGGLTDTQYF. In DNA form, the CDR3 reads TGTGCCTGGAGTGGGTGGCTAGCGGGGGGGCTGACAGATACGCAGTATTTT.

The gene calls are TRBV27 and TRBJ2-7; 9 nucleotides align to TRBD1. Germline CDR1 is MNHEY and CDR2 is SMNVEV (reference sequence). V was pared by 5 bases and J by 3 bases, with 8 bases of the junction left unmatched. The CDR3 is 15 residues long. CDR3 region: CASSPSGQGNYEQYF. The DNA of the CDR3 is TGTGCCAGCAGTCCCTCGGGACAGGGTAACTACGAGCAGTACTTC.

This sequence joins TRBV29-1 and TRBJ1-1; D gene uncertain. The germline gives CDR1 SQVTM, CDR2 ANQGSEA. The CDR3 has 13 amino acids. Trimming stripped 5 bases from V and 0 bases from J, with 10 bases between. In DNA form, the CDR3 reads TGCAGCGTTCAGCAGGATATGAACACTGAAGCTTTCTTT. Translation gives CSVQQDMNTEAFF.

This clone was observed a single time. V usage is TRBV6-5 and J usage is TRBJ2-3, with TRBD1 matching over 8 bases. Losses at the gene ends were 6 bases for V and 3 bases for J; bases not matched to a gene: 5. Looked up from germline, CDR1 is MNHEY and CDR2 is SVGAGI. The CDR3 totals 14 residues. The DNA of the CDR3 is TGTGCCAGCAGCGAGGACAGGGAGACAGATACGCAGTATTTT. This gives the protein CASSEDRETDTQYF.

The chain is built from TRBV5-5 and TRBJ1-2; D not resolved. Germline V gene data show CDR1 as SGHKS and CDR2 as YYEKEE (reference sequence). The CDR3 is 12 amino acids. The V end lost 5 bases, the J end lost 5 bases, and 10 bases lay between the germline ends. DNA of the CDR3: TGTGCCAGCAGTCCACGAACTTATGGCTACACCTTC. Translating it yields CASSPRTYGYTF.

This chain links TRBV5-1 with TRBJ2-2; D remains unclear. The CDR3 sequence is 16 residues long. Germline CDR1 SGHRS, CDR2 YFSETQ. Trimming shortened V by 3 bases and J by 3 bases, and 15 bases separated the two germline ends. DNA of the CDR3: TGCGCCAGCAGCTGGTCGAGGTGGGCGGACACCGGGGAGCTGTTTTTT. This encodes CASSWSRWADTGELFF.

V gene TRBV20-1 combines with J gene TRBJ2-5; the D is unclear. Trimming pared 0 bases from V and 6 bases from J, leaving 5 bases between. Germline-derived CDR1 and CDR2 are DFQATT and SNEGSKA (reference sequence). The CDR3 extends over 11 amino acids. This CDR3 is CSARDPQTQYF. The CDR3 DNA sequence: TGCAGTGCTAGAGACCCCCAGACCCAGTACTTC.